Following are 29 T cell receptor beta chains from one sample sequenced in a study of cytomegalovirus exposure and HLA in healthy donors. The PCR contained 60 Vbeta and 13 Jbeta primers. Profiling relied on immunoSEQ multiplex PCR, and the TCRdb table lists in-frame clones only, not all of them. The sample lists 150,000 to 200,000 clones, roughly 74% occurring once. The sequenced material came from PBMCs. The source is a male donor in good health and CMV-seronegative.

The rearrangement uses TRBV6-6 and TRBJ2-1; D unclear. Germline V gene sequence: CDR1 MNHNY, CDR2 SVGAGI (reference sequence). The CDR3 totals 12 residues. V lost 0 bases and J lost 8, with 5 bases in between. The CDR3 spells CASSYSNYEQFF. As DNA, the CDR3 is TGTGCCAGCAGTTACTCGAACTATGAGCAGTTCTTC.

V gene TRBV16 combines with J gene TRBJ1-5; D perhaps matches TRBD1 (5 bases). Germline V gives CDR1 KGHSY, CDR2 FQNENV. V was clipped by 0 bases and J by 0 bases, with 9 bases between them. The CDR3 spans 16 residues. In DNA, the CDR3 is TGTGCCAGCAGCCAATCTCGTCAGGGTAGCAATCAGCCCCAGCATTTT. It codes for CASSQSRQGSNQPQHF.

The chain combines TRBV5-1 with TRBJ2-1, with D maybe TRBD1 (6 bases). The CDR3 length is 12 residues. Germline CDR1 SGHRS, CDR2 YFSETQ. Deletions cut 1 base from V and 10 bases from J, with 9 bases between. CDR3 region: CASSLSGTEQFF. The CDR3 DNA is TGCGCCAGCAGCTTGTCCGGGACAGAGCAGTTCTTC.

The chain couples TRBV27 to TRBJ2-7, with TRBD1 identical over 7 bases. V was pared by 3 bases and J by 2 bases, with 7 bases of the junction left unmatched. The CDR3 is 15 amino acids. Looked up from germline, CDR1 is MNHEY and CDR2 is SMNVEV (reference sequence). The CDR3 region has the DNA TGTGCCAGCAGTTTTACAGGGGTTAAGGCCTACGAGCAGTACTTC. As protein: CASSFTGVKAYEQYF.

The rearrangement joins TRBV9 to TRBJ1-4; D might be TRBD1 (5 bases). V lost 3 bases and J lost 3, with 9 bases in between. Germline CDR1 is SGDLS and CDR2 is YYNGEE. The CDR3 is 14 residues long. The CDR3 reads CASSAGLSNEKLFF. The DNA of the CDR3 is TGTGCCAGCAGCGCGGGACTTTCTAATGAAAAACTGTTTTTT.

Comments on this clone: Germline is not matched at one junction end, which may reflect a read error. CDR3 protein: CAWSGKAGSTDMQYF. The DNA of the CDR3 is TGTGCCTGGAGTGGAAAAGCGGGCAGTACAGATATGCAGTATTTT. The chain links TRBV30 to TRBJ2-3; D possibly corresponds to TRBD2 (6 bases). Germline CDR1 GTSNPN, CDR2 SVGIG (reference sequence). This CDR3 has 15 residues.

The chain uses TRBV7-9 and TRBJ2-1; a possible D gene is TRBD2 (5 bases). The CDR3 sequence is 13 residues long. V was clipped by 7 bases and J by 3 bases, with 10 bases between them. The germline gives CDR1 SEHNR, CDR2 FQNEAQ (reference sequence). CDR3 sequence reads: CASTFGGYNEQFF. CDR3 nucleotides: TGTGCCAGCACCTTCGGAGGCTACAATGAGCAGTTCTTC.

V is TRBV29-1 and J is TRBJ2-7; 8 nucleotides line up with TRBD1. The CDR3 is 12 amino acids. Germline assignment: CDR1 SQVTM and CDR2 ANQGSEA. CDR3 sequence reads: CSYRQGINEQYF. The CDR3 DNA reads as TGCAGTTACAGACAGGGGATTAACGAGCAGTACTTC.

This clone is a singleton in its sample. The chain uses TRBV5-6 and TRBJ1-2; D perhaps matches TRBD1 (6 bases). The CDR3 has 15 residues. Germline CDR1 and CDR2: SGHDT and YYEEEE. V dropped 3 bases and J dropped 5 bases, with 17 bases sitting between them. Written as DNA, the CDR3 is TGTGCCAGCAGCTCGTACAGGGCCGGGAGGTATGGCTACACCTTC. Translated, it gives CASSSYRAGRYGYTF.

The chain uses TRBV11-2 and TRBJ2-3; 8 bases are shared with TRBD1. V trimming: 3 bases; J trimming: 3 bases; junction bases outside the gene matches: 5. The CDR3 has 15 residues. Germline V gene lookup returns CDR1 SGHAT and CDR2 FQNNGV. The CDR3 region has the DNA TGTGCCAGCAGCTTCCGGACAGGGAGGACAGATACGCAGTATTTT. Translating it yields CASSFRTGRTDTQYF.

The J gene is TRBJ2-1, the V gene TRBV11-2, with D unclear. The CDR3 length is 16 residues. Trimming shortened V by 4 bases and J by 6 bases, and 19 bases separated the two germline ends. Germline CDR1 SGHAT, CDR2 FQNNGV. The CDR3 nucleotides are TGTGCCAGCAGCTATCGAACTCCCGGTGGTGCCAATGAGCAGTTCTTC. Encoded protein: CASSYRTPGGANEQFF.

The chain combines TRBV6-6 with TRBJ1-5; the D gene is possibly TRBD1 (6 bases). The V and J ends lost 5 bases and 7 bases respectively, with 12 bases between them. Germline V lookup: CDR1 MNHNY, CDR2 SVGAGI (reference sequence). The CDR3 sequence is 13 residues long. The chain's CDR3 is CASSTQGDQPQHF. DNA for the CDR3: TGTGCCAGCAGTACACAGGGAGACCAGCCCCAGCATTTT.

The chain recombines TRBV29-1 with TRBJ1-3; 8 bases are shared with TRBD1. The V gene end was trimmed by 6 bases and the J gene end by 4 bases; junction bases not matched to a gene: 2. Germline assignment: CDR1 SQVTM and CDR2 ANQGSEA. This CDR3 has 12 residues. CDR3 residues: CSVGQGGNTIYF. The CDR3 DNA is TGCAGCGTCGGACAGGGCGGAAACACCATATATTTT. Variable domain in full (rest from reference TRBV29-1 and TRBJ1-3): SAVISQKPSRDICQRGTSLTIQCQVDSQVTMMFWYRQQPGQSLTLIATANQGSEATYESGFVIDKFPISRPNLTFSTLTVSNMSPEDSSIYLCSVGQGGNTIYFGEGSWLTVV.

J is TRBJ1-1 and V is TRBV5-1; the match to TRBD1 covers 7 bases. This CDR3 is built from 15 residues. Germline CDR1 and CDR2: SGHRS and YFSETQ. The junction had 6 bases not matched to a gene; V was cut back by 1 base and J by 3 bases. In DNA, the CDR3 is TGCGCCAGCAGCTTGAGTTATGGGACAGACACTGAAGCTTTCTTT. It specifies CASSLSYGTDTEAFF.

The V call is TRBV7-3, the J call TRBJ2-7; 8 bases align to TRBD1. Trimming took 5 bases from V and 6 from J; bases not matched to a gene: 6. There are 13 residues in the CDR3. CDR1 is SGHTA, CDR2 FQGTGA, per germline. CDR3 in amino acids: CASSPNDRGEQYF. CDR3 nucleotides: TGTGCCAGCAGCCCTAACGACAGGGGCGAGCAGTACTTC.

The rearrangement joins TRBV5-1 to TRBJ2-3, with 8 bases aligning to TRBD2. The length of the CDR3 is 15 residues. Germline trimming cut 0 bases from V and 6 bases from J; bases unmatched to any gene: 6. CDR1 is SGHRS and CDR2 is YFSETQ in the germline V gene. CDR3 DNA sequence: TGCGCCAGCAGCTTGGAGGCGGGAGGTGAGGATACGCAGTATTTT. Translation gives CASSLEAGGEDTQYF. Full variable domain (rest looked up from reference TRBV5-1 and TRBJ2-3): KAGVTQTPRYLIKTRGQQVTLSCSPISGHRSVSWYQQTPGQGLQFLFEYFSETQRNKGNFPGRFSGRQFSNSRSEMNVSTLELGDSALYLCASSLEAGGEDTQYFGPGTRLTVL.

The chain employs TRBV20-1 and TRBJ2-1; D is ambiguous. CDR3 length: 11 amino acids. CDR1 and CDR2 (germline): DFQATT, SNEGSKA (reference sequence). V lost 2 bases and J 9 bases, leaving 8 bases between the germline ends. The chain's CDR3 is CSARRGIEQFF. The CDR3 DNA reads as TGCAGTGCTAGACGAGGTATTGAGCAGTTCTTC.

The chain combines TRBV7-2 with TRBJ1-2; the D gene is possibly TRBD1 (5 bases). This CDR3 region has 15 residues. Trimming stripped 0 bases from V and 5 bases from J, with 13 bases between. Germline CDR1 SGHTA, CDR2 FQGNSA. The CDR3 spells CASSLARMTAYGYTF. The CDR3 nucleotides read TGTGCCAGCAGCTTAGCGAGAATGACAGCATATGGCTACACCTTC.

The CDR3 DNA is TGTGCCAGTAGTATCCCCGGCGGGGGGCTTGGGGATGAGCAGTTCTTC. Its translation: CASSIPGGGLGDEQFF. This chain connects TRBV19 to TRBJ2-1; 8 nucleotides line up with TRBD2. The CDR3 consists of 16 residues. With 3 bases clipped from V and 8 bases from J, the junction kept 12 bases outside the gene matches. Germline loops: CDR1 LNHDA, CDR2 SQIVND (reference sequence).

The chain links TRBV11-2 to TRBJ1-1, with TRBD1 matching over 9 bases. In germline, CDR1 is SGHAT, CDR2 FQNNGV. The ends lost 3 bases at V and 10 bases at J; junction bases unmatched: 12. The CDR3 length is 15 residues. CDR3 in DNA: TGTGCCAGCAGCTTGGGCGACAGGGGGATAACAGGAGCTTTCTTT. It translates to CASSLGDRGITGAFF.

V gene TRBV27 combines with J gene TRBJ2-2; D possibly corresponds to TRBD1 (5 bases). This CDR3 region has 14 residues. V lost 2 bases, J lost 3 bases, and 7 bases lay in between. Looked up from germline, CDR1 is MNHEY and CDR2 is SMNVEV (reference sequence). The DNA of the CDR3 is TGTGCCAGCAGTTTAAGGGGTTACACCGGGGAGCTGTTTTTT. Encoded protein: CASSLRGYTGELFF.

This rearrangement joins TRBV27 to TRBJ2-3; D remains unclear. Trimming removed 2 bases at V and 0 bases at J, with 3 bases between. The CDR3 totals 13 residues. Germline V lookup: CDR1 MNHEY, CDR2 SMNVEV (reference sequence). The CDR3 region has the DNA TGTGCCAGCAGTTTACGGAGCACAGATACGCAGTATTTT. This sequence encodes CASSLRSTDTQYF.

This clone appeared a few times. The chain combines TRBV18 with TRBJ1-1; possibly TRBD1 for D (6 bases). The CDR3 spans 14 residues. Germline CDR1 reads KGHSH; CDR2 reads LQKENI. Trimming left V 5 bases short and J 2 bases short, with 12 bases between. CDR3 coding DNA: TGTGCCAGCTCAAAAGGACAGATTAACACTGAAGCTTTCTTT. Its translation: CASSKGQINTEAFF.

CDR3 residues: CASGSSGITDEQFF. The CDR3 DNA sequence: TGTGCCAGCGGATCTAGCGGGATAACGGATGAGCAGTTCTTC. The chain carries TRBV2 and TRBJ2-1, with 9 nucleotides matching TRBD2. Germline CDR1 reads SNHLY; CDR2 reads FYNNEI. The CDR3 spans 14 residues. The V segment lost 8 bases and the J segment 8 bases; nucleotides outside the gene matches: 10.

This clone was counted a single time. The chain employs TRBV15 and TRBJ2-1; 13 nucleotides agree with TRBD2. Per germline, CDR1 LNHNV and CDR2 YYDKDF (reference sequence). This CDR3 is 15 amino acids long. V lost 5 bases to trimming and J lost 6 bases; unmatched junction nucleotides: 4. CDR3 in DNA: TGTGCCACCAGCCTTACTAGCGGGGGGGCCAATGAGCAGTTCTTC. Translating gives CATSLTSGGANEQFF.

V and J are TRBV7-9 and TRBJ2-1, with 8 positions matching TRBD2. The junction had 7 bases not matched to a gene; V was cut back by 5 bases and J by 7 bases. Germline CDR1 reads SEHNR; CDR2 reads FQNEAQ (reference sequence). This CDR3 is 14 amino acids long. The CDR3 here is CASSQRESGNEQFF. CDR3 sequence (DNA): TGTGCCAGCAGCCAGCGGGAGTCGGGTAATGAGCAGTTCTTC.

This clone showed up just once. This chain joins TRBV7-3 and TRBJ1-1, with D possibly being TRBD1 (6 bases). Germline CDR1 reads SGHTA; CDR2 reads FQGTGA. Trimming removed 5 bases at V and 4 bases at J, with 17 bases between. The CDR3 sequence is 15 residues long. The DNA of the CDR3 is TGTGCCAGCAGCCTACGACAGGCTATGGGCACTGAAGCTTTCTTT. It translates to CASSLRQAMGTEAFF.

The CDR3, as DNA: TGTGCCAGCAGTGAAGGAGGAGGGACCACCTACGAGCAGTACTTC. Its protein is CASSEGGGTTYEQYF. V usage is TRBV2 and J usage is TRBJ2-7, with D maybe TRBD2 (6 bases). The CDR3 extends over 15 amino acids. The V and J ends lost 1 base and 2 bases respectively, with 12 bases between them. CDR1 is SNHLY, CDR2 FYNNEI, per germline.

The chain combines TRBV2 with TRBJ2-3; D may be TRBD2 (5 bases). The CDR3 runs 13 residues. The ends were cut back, 2 bases at V and 4 bases at J, with 7 bases in the middle. Germline CDR1 reads SNHLY; CDR2 reads FYNNEI. The CDR3 coding sequence is TGTGCCAGCAGTGAAAGGCGGGCAGATACGCAGTATTTT. Translating it yields CASSERRADTQYF. Combining the CDR3 with reference TRBV2 and TRBJ2-3 gives the whole variable domain EPEVTQTPSHQVTQMGQEVILRCVPISNHLYFYWYRQILGQKVEFLVSFYNNEISEKSEIFDDQFSVERPDGSNFTLKIRSTKLEDSAMYFCASSERRADTQYFGPGTRLTVL.